The rows below give T cell receptor beta chains drawn from one sample of a study of response to subunit inactivated influenza vaccine. TCRdb itself ran the RT-PCR reads through MiXCR, one entry per CDR3 protein. The sample includes about 800,000 distinct CDR3 sequences, approximately 21% seen only once; the top ten take more than 8.5%. The sample was PBMCs from blood, taken more than 4 days after vaccination. The receptor source for this set is a man between 50 and 59 years old who received an inactivated influenza vaccine. Both conserved end residues are part of each CDR3. A D gene is named only where the DNA matches it firmly. The size of a clone is reported for some rows only, either as once, few or many, or as a class for expanded clones.

v_gene	j_gene	abundance	len	d_gene	CDR3nt	CDR3aa
TRBV6-5	TRBJ1-1	many	13	.	TGTGCCAGCAGTTACGGGGGGGACACTGAAGCTTTCTTT	CASSYGGDTEAFF
TRBV28	TRBJ2-5	few	16	.	TGTGCCAGCAGTTTATACTGGGGCAGGGAGGAAGAGACCCAGTACTTC	CASSLYWGREEETQYF
TRBV9	TRBJ2-5	few	15	TRBD1	TGTGCCAGCAGCGCCACAGGGGGCTGGAGGGAGACCCAGTACTTC	CASSATGGWRETQYF
TRBV12-3/TRBV12-4	TRBJ2-1	few	12	TRBD2	TGTGCCAGCAGTTCCCCCGGGACTAGTCTGTTCTTC	CASSSPGTSLFF
TRBV7-9	TRBJ1-1	.	12	.	TGTGCCAGCAGCTTGACGCCTTTGGGGGCTTTCTTT	CASSLTPLGAFF
TRBV20-1	TRBJ2-3	.	15	.	TGCAGTGCTAGAGATCCGAGGGGCGGCACAGATACGCAGTATTTT	CSARDPRGGTDTQYF
TRBV20-1	TRBJ2-5	few	13	.	TGCAGTGCTAGACCTCCCAGCGGAGAGACCCAGTACTTC	CSARPPSGETQYF
TRBV19	TRBJ1-4	.	15	.	TGTGCCAGTAGTATGATACAACCCGGGCCCGAAAAACTGTTTTTT	CASSMIQPGPEKLFF
TRBV7-6	TRBJ2-7	.	16	.	TGTGCCGGGCCAACGGGTTCGGGGGAATTTATTGGCGAGCAGTACTTC	CAGPTGSGEFIGEQYF
TRBV28	TRBJ2-1	.	15	.	TGTGCCAGCAGACCCTGGACGGCGTCCTACAATGAGCAGTTCTTC	CASRPWTASYNEQFF
TRBV3-1	TRBJ2-2	.	15	.	TGTGCCAGCAGCCCACAGGGTACGAACACCGGGGAGCTGTTTTTT	CASSPQGTNTGELFF